This T cell receptor beta chain was found in a study of T cell repertoires in cytomegalovirus infection (dated by TCRdb to the late 2010s). In the study overall: Peptide stimulations targeted recently identified HLA-C-restricted CMV epitopes, whose presentation resists viral immunomodulation, together with well-studied HLA-B-restricted epitopes. Donor HLA type was relevant to the analysis, as public TCR beta signatures indicated carriage of CMV infection together with the matching HLA type.

General conclusions and limits of the study: The ex vivo response was dominated by HLA-C-restricted CMV-specific TCR beta clonotypes, which also provided the single most frequent clonotype in two of eight donors. Carriers of CMV infection plus the relevant HLA type were discriminated by the cumulative frequency of public TCR beta family members in the study cohort and in an independent approximately 350-donor cohort.

Sequencing instrument: Illumina HiSeq 1500. The public reads were run again by TCRdb, first through fastp at Q25 and then through MiXCR, and only productive beta chains were kept. Entries that share a CDR3 protein sequence are merged under the most common genes and DNA. This sample holds about 890,000 distinct CDR3 sequences; roughly 31% were observed only once. The ten largest account for 11% to 15% of the sample. What this sample's treatment or condition label stands for: in vitro stimulation with specific CMV peptide epitopes to enrich CMV-specific T cells. CDR1 is given as SGDLS and CDR2 as YYNGEE, both from the germline V gene. From cysteine to phenylalanine, the CDR3 is 14 amino acids long. Solely the CDR3 DNA is kept, with 42 bases framed from the first base. Details on this clonotype: Which antigen it targets is not known. An end of the junction does not agree with germline; a read error may underlie this.

The receptor's source is a human donor in good health (CMV status not recorded). Some clones in this sample may be carry-over from other donors' samples. The chain joins TRBV9 to TRBJ2-3, with the D gene not clear enough to name. Material: cultured CD8+ T cells from PBMCs, obtained from culture after CMV antigen stimulation. The DNA is as follows: TGTGCCAGCAGCGGATCCATACGCACAGATGCGCAGTATTTT. It encodes CASSGSIRTDAQYF.